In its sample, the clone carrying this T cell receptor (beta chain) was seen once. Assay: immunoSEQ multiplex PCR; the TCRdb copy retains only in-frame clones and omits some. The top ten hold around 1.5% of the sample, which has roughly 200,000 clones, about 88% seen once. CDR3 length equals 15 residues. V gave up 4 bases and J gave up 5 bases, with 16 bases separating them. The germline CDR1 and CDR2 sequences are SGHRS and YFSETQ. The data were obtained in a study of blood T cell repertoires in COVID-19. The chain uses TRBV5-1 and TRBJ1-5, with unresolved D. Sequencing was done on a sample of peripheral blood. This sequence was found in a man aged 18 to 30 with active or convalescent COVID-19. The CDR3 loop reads CASSPGEVRDQPQHF. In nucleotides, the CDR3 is TGCGCCAGCAGCCCCGGGGAGGTTAGAGATCAGCCCCAGCATTTT.